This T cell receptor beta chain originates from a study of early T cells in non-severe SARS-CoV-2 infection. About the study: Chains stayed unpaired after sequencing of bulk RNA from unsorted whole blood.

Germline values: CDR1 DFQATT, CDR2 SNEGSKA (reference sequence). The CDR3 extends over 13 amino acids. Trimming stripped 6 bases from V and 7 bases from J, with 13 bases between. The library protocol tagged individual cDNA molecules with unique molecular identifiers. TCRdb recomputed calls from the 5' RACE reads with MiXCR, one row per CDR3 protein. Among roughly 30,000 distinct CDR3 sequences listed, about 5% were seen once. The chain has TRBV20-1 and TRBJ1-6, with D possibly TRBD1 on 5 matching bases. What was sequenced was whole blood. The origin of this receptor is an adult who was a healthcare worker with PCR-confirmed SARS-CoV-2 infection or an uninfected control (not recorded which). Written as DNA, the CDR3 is TGCAGTGCCCGCAGGGAAGGAAATTCACCCCTCCACTTT. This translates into CSARREGNSPLHF.